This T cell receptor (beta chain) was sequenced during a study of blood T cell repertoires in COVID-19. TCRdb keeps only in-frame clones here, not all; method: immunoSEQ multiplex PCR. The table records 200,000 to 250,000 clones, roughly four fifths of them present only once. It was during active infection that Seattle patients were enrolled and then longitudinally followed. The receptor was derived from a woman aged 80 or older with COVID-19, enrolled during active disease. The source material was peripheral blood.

The CDR3 nucleotides read TGTGCCAGCCGCGGTAGAGAGCAGTTCTTC. The encoded protein is CASRGREQFF. The J gene is TRBJ2-1, the V gene TRBV11-2; D not resolved. The CDR3 has 10 residues. V was pared by 8 bases and J by 10 bases, with 9 bases between. The germline CDR1 and CDR2 sequences are SGHAT and FQNNGV.